This T cell receptor (beta chain) was found in a study of beta chain features in type 1 diabetes. The study reverse transcribed the entire isolated RNA, so it sequenced expressed TCRB transcripts. TCRdb's copy holds only in-frame clones and misses some; the assay was immunoSEQ multiplex PCR. The table lists approximately 260,000 clones, approximately 25% of them singletons. General study points: Patients' naive, central memory and Treg TCRB repertoires seemed closer to one another than those of healthy donors. Significant though moderate, a shortening of TCRB CDR3s appeared in all four CD4+ subsets of Type 1 diabetes patients.

For this clone: Its cognate antigen is unknown.

CDR1 and CDR2 from the germline V gene are MGHRA and YSYEKL. Unmatched junction bases numbered 4, after V lost 4 bases and J lost 3 bases. This CDR3 is 16 amino acids long. The source is a woman in her 30s with type 1 diabetes. The chain carries TRBV4-1 and TRBJ2-7; 15 positions agree with TRBD2. Specimen: naive CD4+ T cells from blood. Here the CDR3 reads CASSLGLAGGRYEQYF. Written as DNA, the CDR3 is TGCGCCAGCAGCCTGGGACTAGCGGGAGGACGCTACGAGCAGTACTTC.